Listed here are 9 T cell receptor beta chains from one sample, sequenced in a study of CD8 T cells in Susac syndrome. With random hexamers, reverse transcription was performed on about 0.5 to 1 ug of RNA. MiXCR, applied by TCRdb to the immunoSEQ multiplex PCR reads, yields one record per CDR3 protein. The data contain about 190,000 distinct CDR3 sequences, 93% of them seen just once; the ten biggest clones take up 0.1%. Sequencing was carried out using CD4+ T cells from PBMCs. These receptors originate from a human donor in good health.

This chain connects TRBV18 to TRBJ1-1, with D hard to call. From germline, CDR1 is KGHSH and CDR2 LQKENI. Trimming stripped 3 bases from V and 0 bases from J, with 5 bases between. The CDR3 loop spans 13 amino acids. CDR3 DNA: TGTGCCAGCTCACCGGCTTTGAACACTGAAGCTTTCTTT. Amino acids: CASSPALNTEAFF.

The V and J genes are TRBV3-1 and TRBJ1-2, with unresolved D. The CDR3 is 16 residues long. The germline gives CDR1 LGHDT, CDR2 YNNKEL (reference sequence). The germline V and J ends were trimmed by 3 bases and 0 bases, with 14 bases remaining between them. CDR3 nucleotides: TGTGCCAGCAGCCAGGGTAGAGGGCGTACTAACTATGGCTACACCTTC. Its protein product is CASSQGRGRTNYGYTF.

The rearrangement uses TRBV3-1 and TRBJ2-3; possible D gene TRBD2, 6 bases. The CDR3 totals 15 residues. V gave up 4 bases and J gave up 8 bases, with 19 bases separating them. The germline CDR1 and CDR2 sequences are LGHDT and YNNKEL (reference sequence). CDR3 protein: CASSRSGTGSGTQYF. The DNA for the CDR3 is TGTGCCAGCAGCCGGAGTGGGACTGGCTCAGGTACGCAGTATTTT.

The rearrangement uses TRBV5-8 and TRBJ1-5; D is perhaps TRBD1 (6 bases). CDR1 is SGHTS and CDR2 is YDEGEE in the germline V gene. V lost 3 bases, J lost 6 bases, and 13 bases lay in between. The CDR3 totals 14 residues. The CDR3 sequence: CASSSDRKAQPQHF. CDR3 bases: TGTGCCAGCAGCTCAGACAGGAAGGCTCAGCCCCAGCATTTT.

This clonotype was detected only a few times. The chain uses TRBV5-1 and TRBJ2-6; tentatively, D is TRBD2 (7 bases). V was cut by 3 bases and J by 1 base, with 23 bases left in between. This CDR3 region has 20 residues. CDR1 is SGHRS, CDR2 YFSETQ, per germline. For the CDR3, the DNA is TGCGCCAGCAGCTGGGGGGGCTCAGGGACAACTTATTCTGGGGCCAACGTCCTGACTTTC. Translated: CASSWGGSGTTYSGANVLTF.

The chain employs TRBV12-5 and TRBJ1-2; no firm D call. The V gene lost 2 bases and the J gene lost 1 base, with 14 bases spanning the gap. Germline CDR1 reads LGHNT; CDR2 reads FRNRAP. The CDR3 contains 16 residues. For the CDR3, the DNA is TGTGCTAGTGGTTTGCCCCGAATTGGGAGTAACTATGGCTACACCTTC. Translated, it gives CASGLPRIGSNYGYTF.

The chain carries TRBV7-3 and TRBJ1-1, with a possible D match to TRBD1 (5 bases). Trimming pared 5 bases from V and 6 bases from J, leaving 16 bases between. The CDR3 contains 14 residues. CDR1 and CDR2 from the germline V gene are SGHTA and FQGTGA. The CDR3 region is CASSQAGGVSEAFF. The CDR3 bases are TGTGCCAGCAGCCAAGCCGGGGGGGTATCTGAAGCTTTCTTT.

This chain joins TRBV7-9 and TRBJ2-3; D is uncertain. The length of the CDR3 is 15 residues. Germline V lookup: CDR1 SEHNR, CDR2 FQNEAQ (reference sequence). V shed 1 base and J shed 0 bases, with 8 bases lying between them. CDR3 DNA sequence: TGTGCCAGCAGCTTAGGAGATTCTAGCACAGATACGCAGTATTTT. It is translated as CASSLGDSSTDTQYF. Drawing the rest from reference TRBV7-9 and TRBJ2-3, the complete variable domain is DTGVSQNPRHKITKRGQNVTFRCDPISEHNRLYWYRQTLGQGPEFLTYFQNEAQLEKSRLLSDRFSAERPKGSFSTLEIQRTEQGDSAMYLCASSLGDSSTDTQYFGPGTRLTVL.

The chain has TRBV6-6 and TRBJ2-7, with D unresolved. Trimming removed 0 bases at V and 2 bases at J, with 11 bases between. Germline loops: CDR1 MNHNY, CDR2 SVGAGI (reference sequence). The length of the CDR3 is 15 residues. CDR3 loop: CASSYSGSPTYEQYV. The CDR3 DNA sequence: TGTGCCAGCAGTTACTCGGGGTCCCCGACCTACGAGCAGTACGTC.